This entry is about one TCR beta chain. The antigen is not known. PCR was performed using 60 Vbeta and 13 Jbeta primers. The protocol was immunoSEQ multiplex PCR, while the TCRdb copy is restricted to in-frame clones and leaves out a portion. The profile shows around 170,000 clones, over 70% of them singletons. The entry originates in a study of cytomegalovirus exposure and HLA in healthy donors. Turning to the study itself: Out of approximately 400 genotyped donors, roughly 78% belonged to the Caucasian-associated ancestry cluster.

Study-wide results and caveats: The study labeled more than 150 TCR beta chains cytomegalovirus-associated. An analysis that came later showed most CMV-associated TCR beta chains appearing HLA-restricted. Diagnosis of cytomegalovirus status made by the classifier reportedly showed high specificity and sensitivity.

Germline V gene data show CDR1 as SGHDT and CDR2 as YYEEEE. V trimming: 3 bases; J trimming: 2 bases; junction bases outside the gene matches: 11. The CDR3 covers 16 residues. The chain joins TRBV5-6 to TRBJ2-7, with 7 bases fitting TRBD1. The sequence came from a man aged 35 to 55 in good health and CMV-seronegative. Sequences were obtained from PBMCs. CDR3 bases: TGTGCCAGCAGCTGGACCGGACAGGCCTCCCCCTACGAGCAGTACTTC. Protein: CASSWTGQASPYEQYF.